These 4 T cell receptor beta chains were sequenced from one sample in a study of shared clonotypes between healthy human individuals. Sequencing was performed with immunoSEQ multiplex PCR; in TCRdb, only in-frame clones are kept and a portion is missing. The table lists roughly 1,500,000 clones, approximately 98.5% of them singletons. The sequenced sample consisted of naive CD4+ T cells sorted from blood. The sample's subset: CD45RA+ positively selected. All receptors derive from a man younger than 40 in good health.

The chain combines TRBV19 with TRBJ2-7; D is perhaps TRBD2 (6 bases). Deletions cut 3 bases from V and 0 bases from J, with 12 bases between. The CDR3 extends over 15 amino acids. The germline V gene has CDR1 LNHDA and CDR2 SQIVND (reference sequence). The CDR3 nucleotides read TGTGCCAGTAGTATTATTAGCGGTAACTCCTACGAGCAGTACTTC. Its protein is CASSIISGNSYEQYF.

The V gene is TRBV7-9, the J gene TRBJ2-7, with D possibly matching TRBD1 (5 bases). CDR1 is SEHNR and CDR2 is FQNEAQ in the germline V gene (reference sequence). The CDR3 has 18 residues. V was clipped by 1 base and J by 2 bases, with 21 bases between them. The CDR3 sequence is CASSLVVGAEPRTYEQYF. CDR3 DNA sequence: TGTGCCAGCAGCTTAGTTGTAGGGGCGGAACCCCGGACCTACGAGCAGTACTTC.

This clone was observed a single time. The chain couples TRBV5-1 to TRBJ2-1; D tentatively fits TRBD1 or TRBD2 (5 bases each). Trimming removed 3 bases from V and 12 bases from J, with 13 bases in between. CDR1 is SGHRS, CDR2 YFSETQ, per germline. CDR3 length: 12 amino acids. CDR3 sequence (DNA): TGCGCCAGCAGCTACCGAGTGGGGGTGCAGTTCTTC. Its protein product is CASSYRVGVQFF.

The CDR3 here is CASSSRTTDTQYF. The CDR3 DNA sequence: TGCGCCAGCAGCTCTCGGACAACAGATACGCAGTATTTT. V and J are TRBV5-1 and TRBJ2-3, with D possibly TRBD1 on 5 matching bases. CDR1 is SGHRS and CDR2 is YFSETQ in the germline V gene. This CDR3 contains 13 residues. The V and J ends lost 3 bases and 3 bases respectively, with 8 bases between them.